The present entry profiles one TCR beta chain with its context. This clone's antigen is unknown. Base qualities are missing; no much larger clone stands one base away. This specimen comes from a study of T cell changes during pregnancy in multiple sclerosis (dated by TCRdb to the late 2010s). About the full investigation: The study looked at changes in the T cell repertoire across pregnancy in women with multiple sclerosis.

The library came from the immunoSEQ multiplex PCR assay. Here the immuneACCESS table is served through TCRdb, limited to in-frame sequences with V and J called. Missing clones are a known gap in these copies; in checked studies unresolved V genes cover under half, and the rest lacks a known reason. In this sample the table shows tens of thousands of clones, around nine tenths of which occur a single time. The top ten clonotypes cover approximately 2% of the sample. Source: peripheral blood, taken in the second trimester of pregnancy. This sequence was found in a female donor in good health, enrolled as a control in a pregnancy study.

CDR3 region: CASSRTGNGYTF. DNA sequence: TGTGCCAGTAGCAGGACAGGGAATGGCTACACCTTC. Here the chain combines TRBV19 and TRBJ1-2, with 8 bases aligning to TRBD1. The CDR3 contains 12 residues, cysteine and phenylalanine counted. The kept DNA is CDR3 alone, 36 bases in frame from the first base. CDR1 LNHDA and CDR2 SQIVND are derived from the germline V gene (reference sequence). Unmatched junction bases come to 3, with V trimmed by 6 bases and J by 6 bases.